Below, 7 T cell receptor beta chains from the same sample are listed, as sequenced in a study of molecular identifiers for immune sequencing clone quantification. MiXCR, run by TCRdb on the PCR reads, gives a single entry per CDR3 protein. This table has about 630,000 distinct CDR3 sequences, about 25% appearing once. The sequenced sample consisted of naive CD8+ T cells from blood, with Jurkat cell RNA spiked in. Subset given: FACS-sorted CD8+CD4-CCR7+CD45RA+ naive T cells. These receptors were taken from a human donor in good health. Some libraries in this study had Jurkat cell RNA spiked in.

The J gene is TRBJ1-2, the V gene TRBV2; TRBD1 matches 9 bases. From germline, CDR1 is SNHLY and CDR2 FYNNEI. The V segment lost 6 bases and the J segment 2 bases; nucleotides outside the gene matches: 7. The CDR3 has 15 amino acids. The CDR3 loop reads CASRSDRGSNYGYTF. CDR3 DNA: TGTGCCAGCAGATCGGACAGGGGTTCGAACTATGGCTACACCTTC.

This clonotype was counted many times. The genes are TRBV5-6 and TRBJ2-5; TRBD1 aligns across 7 bases. Germline V CDR1 and CDR2: SGHDT, YYEEEE. The CDR3 is 17 amino acids. J lost 1 base, V lost 4 bases, and 13 bases had no gene match. The CDR3 spells CASSPLTLQGLQETQYF. The CDR3, as DNA: TGTGCCAGCAGCCCGCTCACATTACAGGGGCTCCAAGAGACCCAGTACTTC.

This clonotype was counted a single time. A much more abundant neighbour one base away suggests this may be a read error. The rearrangement uses TRBV5-1 and TRBJ1-3; no definite D call. This CDR3 comprises 15 residues. Germline CDR1 is SGHRS and CDR2 is YFSETQ. Trimming took off 0 bases at V and 3 bases at J, with 10 bases between the two ends. Here the CDR3 DNA reads TGCGCCAGCAGCTTGGACGGTTCAGTTGGAAACACCATATATTTT. The encoded protein is CASSLDGSVGNTIYF.

This clonotype was recorded many times. This chain uses TRBV6-5 with TRBJ2-1, with TRBD2 matching 12 bases. Trimming removed 2 bases from V and 6 bases from J; junction bases left unmatched: 2. Germline-derived CDR1 and CDR2 are MNHEY and SVGAGI. This CDR3 region has 15 residues. The CDR3 protein is CASSYETSGGNEQFF. In nucleotides, the CDR3 is TGTGCCAGCAGTTACGAGACTAGCGGGGGCAATGAGCAGTTCTTC.

The V and J genes are TRBV6-2 or TRBV6-3 and TRBJ1-1; maybe TRBD1 (6 bases). V lost 3 bases to trimming and J lost 5 bases, with 13 bases between them. The V gene's germline CDR1 is MNHEY and CDR2 SVGEGT. The CDR3 is made up of 14 amino acids. Here the CDR3 reads CASSYGRGLTEAFF. The CDR3 coding sequence is TGTGCCAGCAGTTATGGGCGGGGGCTTACTGAAGCTTTCTTT.

The table lists this clonotype with a few counts. The chain has TRBV28 and TRBJ2-6, with D possibly matching TRBD1 (5 bases). Per the germline V gene, CDR1 is MDHEN and CDR2 is SYDVKM. This CDR3 region has 13 residues. Trimming stripped 9 bases from V and 2 bases from J, with 8 bases between. As DNA, the CDR3 is TGTGCCAGAGTAGGGGCTGGGGCCAACGTCCTGACTTTC. Protein sequence: CARVGAGANVLTF. Full variable domain (missing parts from reference TRBV28 and TRBJ2-6): DVKVTQSSRYLVKRTGEKVFLECVQDMDHENMFWYRQDPGLGLRLIYFSYDVKMKEKGDIPEGYSVSREKKERFSLILESASTNQTSMYLCARVGAGANVLTFGAGSRLTVL.

J is TRBJ2-1 and V is TRBV5-6; no clear D gene. Deletions cut 1 base from V and 8 bases from J, with 16 bases between. Looked up from germline, CDR1 is SGHDT and CDR2 is YYEEEE. The CDR3 sequence is 15 residues long. The CDR3 sequence: CASSLLTGLDDEQFF. The CDR3 bases are TGTGCCAGCAGCTTGTTAACGGGTCTGGACGATGAGCAGTTCTTC.